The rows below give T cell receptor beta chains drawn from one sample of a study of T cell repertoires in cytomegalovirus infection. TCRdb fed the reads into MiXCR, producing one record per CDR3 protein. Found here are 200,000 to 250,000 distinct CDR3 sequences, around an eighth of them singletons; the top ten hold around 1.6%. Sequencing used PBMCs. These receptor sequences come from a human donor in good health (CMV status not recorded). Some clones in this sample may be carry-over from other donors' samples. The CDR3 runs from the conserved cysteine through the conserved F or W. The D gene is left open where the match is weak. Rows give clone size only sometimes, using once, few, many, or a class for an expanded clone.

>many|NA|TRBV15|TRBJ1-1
TGTGCCACCAGCAGAGATCAAGACAGACGAGGCACTGAAGCTTTCTTT
CATSRDQDRRGTEAFF
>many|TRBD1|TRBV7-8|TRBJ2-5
TGTGCCAGCAGCGAAGACAGGGTTCTTGCAGAGACCCAGTACTTC
CASSEDRVLAETQYF
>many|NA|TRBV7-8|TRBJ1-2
TGTGCCAGCACCCCAGGTGCAGCCGCCTCATCACAGCTATATGGCTACACCTTC
CASTPGAAASSQLYGYTF
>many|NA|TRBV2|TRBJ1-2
TGTGCCAGCAGCCCGGTCAGTCCGGTTGTCTACACCTTC
CASSPVSPVVYTF
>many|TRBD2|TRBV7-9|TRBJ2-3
TGTGCCAGCAGCACTATAGCGGGGGGGTTCACAGATACGCAGTATTTT
CASSTIAGGFTDTQYF
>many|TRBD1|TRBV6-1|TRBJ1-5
TGTGCCAGCAGGGACAGGGGTGGAAGCAATCAGCCCCAGCATTTT
CASRDRGGSNQPQHF
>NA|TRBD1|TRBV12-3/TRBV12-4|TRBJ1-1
TGTGCCAGCACTGACAGGGTGGAAGCTTTCTTT
CASTDRVEAFF
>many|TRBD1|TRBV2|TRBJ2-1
TGTGCCAGCAGTGAACAGGGGGCTTACAATGAGCAGTTCTTC
CASSEQGAYNEQFF
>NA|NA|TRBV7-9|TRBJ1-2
TGTGCCAGCAGCTTAGCGCCGCAGGGGCTAGCTAACTATGGCTACACCTTC
CASSLAPQGLANYGYTF
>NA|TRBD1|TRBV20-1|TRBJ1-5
TGCAGTGCTAGAGACCAGGGACAGGGGGCAAGTCAGCCCCAGCATTTT
CSARDQGQGASQPQHF
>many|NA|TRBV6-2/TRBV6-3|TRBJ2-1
TGTGCCAGCAGTTACTCGAAGTACAATGAGCAGTTCTTC
CASSYSKYNEQFF
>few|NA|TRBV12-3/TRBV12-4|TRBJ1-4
TGTGCCAGCAGTTTAGGAGGGGTAGTCGAAAAACTGTTTTTT
CASSLGGVVEKLFF